The 15 T cell receptor beta chains listed next were all sequenced from one sample in a study of blood T cell repertoires in COVID-19. The table came from immunoSEQ multiplex PCR; TCRdb's copy has only in-frame clones and leaves some out. The sample records roughly 290,000 clones, approximately 83% being singletons. Input material: PBMCs or T cells enriched from blood (not recorded which). These receptors came from a woman between 25 and 40 years old who had recovered from COVID-19.

This chain links TRBV24-1 with TRBJ2-1, with a possible D match to TRBD1 (6 bases). Germline V gene lookup returns CDR1 KGHDR and CDR2 SFDVKD. This CDR3 comprises 13 residues. Trimming cost V 7 bases and J 6 bases, with 12 bases left between them. The CDR3 reads CATSNNRVNEQFF. The CDR3 coding sequence is TGTGCCACCAGCAACAACAGGGTCAATGAGCAGTTCTTC.

The rearrangement links TRBV5-1 to TRBJ2-5; 8 positions agree with TRBD1. The germline gives CDR1 SGHRS, CDR2 YFSETQ. The V and J ends lost 4 bases and 1 base, in that order; junction bases with no gene match: 6. The CDR3 extends over 15 amino acids. The DNA of the CDR3 is TGCGCCAGCAGCCTTCGGACAGGGCTCCAAGAGACCCAGTACTTC. Residues: CASSLRTGLQETQYF. Together with reference TRBV5-1 and TRBJ2-5, the CDR3 gives the full variable domain: KAGVTQTPRYLIKTRGQQVTLSCSPISGHRSVSWYQQTPGQGLQFLFEYFSETQRNKGNFPGRFSGRQFSNSRSEMNVSTLELGDSALYLCASSLRTGLQETQYFGPGTRLLVL.

The rearrangement uses TRBV15 and TRBJ2-2; D possibly corresponds to TRBD1 (5 bases). This CDR3 contains 15 residues. Germline V gene data show CDR1 as LNHNV and CDR2 as YYDKDF (reference sequence). Trimming removed 0 bases at V and 9 bases at J, with 14 bases between. CDR3 sequence reads: CATSRDRQGTRELFF. The CDR3 region has the DNA TGTGCCACCAGCAGAGATCGGCAGGGAACCAGGGAGCTGTTTTTT.

The chain carries TRBV15 and TRBJ1-1; D is ambiguous. The CDR3 covers 14 residues. V dropped 0 bases and J dropped 4 bases, with 9 bases sitting between them. Per germline, CDR1 LNHNV and CDR2 YYDKDF (reference sequence). In DNA, the CDR3 is TGTGCCACCAGCAGAGATGAGGTAGGCACTGAAGCTTTCTTT. Translated: CATSRDEVGTEAFF. The full variable domain, completed using reference TRBV15 and TRBJ1-1, is DAMVIQNPRYQVTQFGKPVTLSCSQTLNHNVMYWYQQKSSQAPKLLFHYYDKDFNNEADTPDNFQSRRPNTSFCFLDIRSPGLGDTAMYLCATSRDEVGTEAFFGQGTRLTVV.

This clone was picked up one time. The chain has TRBV5-5 and TRBJ2-1, with D possibly being TRBD1 (5 bases). The germline gives CDR1 SGHKS, CDR2 YYEKEE (reference sequence). This CDR3 contains 17 residues. V was shortened by 0 bases and J by 6 bases, with 19 bases between the two germline ends. The CDR3 region has the DNA TGTGCCAGCAGCTTGGAAGGGGTAAGATCACCCCTCAATGAGCAGTTCTTC. It yields the protein CASSLEGVRSPLNEQFF.

The genes are TRBV6-4 and TRBJ1-6; TRBD1 agrees at 7 bases. The V and J ends lost 3 bases and 7 bases, in that order; junction bases with no gene match: 6. Per the germline V gene, CDR1 is MRHNA and CDR2 is SNTAGT. The CDR3 extends over 15 amino acids. The CDR3 coding sequence is TGTGCCAGCAGTGAAATCAAGGGGGCAAATTCACCCCTCCACTTT. This codes for CASSEIKGANSPLHF.

The chain couples TRBV4-1 to TRBJ1-1, with TRBD1 matching 8 bases. Germline-derived CDR1 and CDR2 are MGHRA and YSYEKL. The CDR3 has 16 amino acids. Trimming took 5 bases from V and 0 from J; bases not matched to a gene: 8. CDR3 protein: CASSYGTGAMNTEAFF. DNA of the CDR3: TGCGCCAGCAGCTATGGGACAGGTGCAATGAACACTGAAGCTTTCTTT.

V gene TRBV7-9 combines with J gene TRBJ2-7; D is uncertain. In germline, CDR1 is SEHNR, CDR2 FQNEAQ (reference sequence). V was cut by 6 bases and J by 2 bases, with 17 bases left in between. The CDR3 is 15 residues long. CDR3 in amino acids: CASRNSIGYPYEQYF. CDR3 nucleotide sequence: TGTGCCAGCAGGAACTCGATCGGGTACCCCTACGAGCAGTACTTC.

The J gene is TRBJ2-1, the V gene TRBV28; 12 bases fit TRBD2. The CDR3 has 15 residues. The germline CDR1 and CDR2 sequences are MDHEN and SYDVKM. Unmatched junction bases numbered 8, after V lost 6 bases and J lost 8 bases. CDR3 amino acids: CASSLGLAGFDEQFF. CDR3 in DNA: TGTGCCAGCAGCTTAGGACTAGCGGGATTCGATGAGCAGTTCTTC.

The chain employs TRBV21-1 and TRBJ2-3; the D call of TRBD2 is as the table states it, not checked on the DNA. TRBV21-1 is a pseudogene segment. The CDR3 is 16 residues long. The CDR3, as DNA: TGTGCCAGCAGCAAGCGGCGGGGACTCTCGACAGATACGCAGTATTTT. It codes for CASSKRRGLSTDTQYF.

The CDR3 DNA reads as TGTGCCAGCAGTTTACCTGGCGGGGCACTTACGCCCTACGAGCAGTACTTC. This translates into CASSLPGGALTPYEQYF. The rearrangement joins TRBV28 to TRBJ2-7; possible D gene TRBD2, 6 bases. Germline assignment: CDR1 MDHEN and CDR2 SYDVKM. The CDR3 totals 17 residues. V was trimmed by 2 bases and J by 2 bases, leaving 19 bases between them.

This clone was observed a few times. The chain is built from TRBV7-8 and TRBJ1-4; 8 bases align to TRBD1. This CDR3 is built from 17 residues. Per the germline V gene, CDR1 is SGHVS and CDR2 is FQNEAQ. The trim removed 3 bases at V and 6 bases at J, leaving 12 bases unmatched. The CDR3 DNA reads TGTGCCAGCAGCTTCGGACAGGGCGATATTGGAGATGAAAAACTGTTTTTT. Protein sequence: CASSFGQGDIGDEKLFF.

J is TRBJ2-1 and V is TRBV11-2, with a weak D call TRBD2 (7 bases). The CDR3 contains 13 residues. The germline V gene has CDR1 SGHAT and CDR2 FQNNGV. With 1 base removed from V and 10 bases from J, the gap between germline ends came to 11 bases. The CDR3 here is CASSLARGLEQFF. In nucleotides, the CDR3 is TGTGCCAGCAGCTTAGCGCGGGGGCTGGAGCAGTTCTTC. The full variable domain, rest sourced from reference TRBV11-2 and TRBJ2-1, is EAGVAQSPRYKIIEKRQSVAFWCNPISGHATLYWYQQILGQGPKLLIQFQNNGVVDDSQLPKDRFSAERLKGVDSTLKIQPAKLEDSAVYLCASSLARGLEQFFGPGTRLTVL.

This clone has a handful of counts. J is TRBJ2-3 and V is TRBV3-1 (or the pseudogene TRBV3-2); 7 bases fit TRBD1. The junction had 9 bases not matched to a gene; V was cut back by 7 bases and J by 5 bases. Germline CDR1 and CDR2: LGHDT and YNNKEL (reference sequence). This CDR3 is 14 amino acids long. The CDR3 coding sequence is TGTGCCAGCAACGACAGGGTTAGGAAAGATACGCAGTATTTT. Protein sequence: CASNDRVRKDTQYF.

This clone was counted between two and nine times. The rearrangement joins TRBV27 to TRBJ2-2; D is perhaps TRBD1 (5 bases). Germline V gives CDR1 MNHEY, CDR2 SMNVEV (reference sequence). CDR3 size: 15 residues. V lost 6 bases, J lost 5 bases, and 16 bases lay in between. The CDR3 DNA reads TGTGCCAGCAGAACAGGACAAGCGTGGACCGGGGAGCTGTTTTTT. It specifies CASRTGQAWTGELFF.